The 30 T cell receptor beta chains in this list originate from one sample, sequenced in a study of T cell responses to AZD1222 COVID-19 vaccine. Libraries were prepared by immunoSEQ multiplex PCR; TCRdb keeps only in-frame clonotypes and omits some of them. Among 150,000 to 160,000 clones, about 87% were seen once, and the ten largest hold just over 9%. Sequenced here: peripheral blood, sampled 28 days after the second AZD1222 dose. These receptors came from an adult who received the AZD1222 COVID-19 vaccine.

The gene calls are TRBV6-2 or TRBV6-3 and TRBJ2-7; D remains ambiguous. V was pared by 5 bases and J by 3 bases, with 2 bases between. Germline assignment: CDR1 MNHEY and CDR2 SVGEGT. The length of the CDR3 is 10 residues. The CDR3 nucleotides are TGTGCCAGCAGTCACTACGAGCAGTACTTC. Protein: CASSHYEQYF.

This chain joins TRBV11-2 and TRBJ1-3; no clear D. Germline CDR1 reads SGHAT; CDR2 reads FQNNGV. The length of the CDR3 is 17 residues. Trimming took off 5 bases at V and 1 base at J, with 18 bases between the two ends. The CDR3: CASSPPGGLRSGNTIYF. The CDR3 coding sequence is TGTGCCAGCAGCCCACCGGGCGGCCTACGGTCTGGAAACACCATATATTTT. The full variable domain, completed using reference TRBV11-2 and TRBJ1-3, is EAGVAQSPRYKIIEKRQSVAFWCNPISGHATLYWYQQILGQGPKLLIQFQNNGVVDDSQLPKDRFSAERLKGVDSTLKIQPAKLEDSAVYLCASSPPGGLRSGNTIYFGEGSWLTVV.

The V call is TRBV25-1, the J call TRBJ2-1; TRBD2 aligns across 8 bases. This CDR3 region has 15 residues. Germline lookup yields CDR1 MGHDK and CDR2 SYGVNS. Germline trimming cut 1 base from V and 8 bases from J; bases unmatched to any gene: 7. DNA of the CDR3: TGTGCCAGCAGTGAATTTGCGGGAGGCATTGATGAGCAGTTCTTC. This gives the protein CASSEFAGGIDEQFF.

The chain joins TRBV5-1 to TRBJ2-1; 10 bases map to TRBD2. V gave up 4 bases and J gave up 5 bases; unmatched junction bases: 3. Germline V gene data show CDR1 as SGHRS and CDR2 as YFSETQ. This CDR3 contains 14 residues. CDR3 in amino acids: CASSGTSANNEQFF. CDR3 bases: TGCGCCAGCAGCGGGACTAGCGCGAACAATGAGCAGTTCTTC.

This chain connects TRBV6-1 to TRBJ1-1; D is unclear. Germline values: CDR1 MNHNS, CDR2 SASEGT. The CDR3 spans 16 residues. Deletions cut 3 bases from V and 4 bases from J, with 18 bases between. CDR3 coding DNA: TGTGCCAGCAGTGATGTATCCCGAGCGCGAGGCACTGAAGCTTTCTTT. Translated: CASSDVSRARGTEAFF.

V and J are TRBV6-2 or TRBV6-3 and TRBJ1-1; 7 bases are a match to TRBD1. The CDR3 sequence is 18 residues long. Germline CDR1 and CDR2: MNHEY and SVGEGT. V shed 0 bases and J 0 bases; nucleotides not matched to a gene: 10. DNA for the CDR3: TGTGCCAGCAGTTACTCGCAACAGGGGCAGGGTCTGAACACTGAAGCTTTCTTT. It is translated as CASSYSQQGQGLNTEAFF.

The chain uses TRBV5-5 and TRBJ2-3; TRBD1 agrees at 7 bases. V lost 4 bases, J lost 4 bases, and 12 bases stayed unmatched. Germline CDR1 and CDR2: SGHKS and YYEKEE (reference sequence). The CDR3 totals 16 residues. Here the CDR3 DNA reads TGTGCCAGCAGCCCCCTTGGGACAGTGAAAGCAGATACGCAGTATTTT. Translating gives CASSPLGTVKADTQYF.

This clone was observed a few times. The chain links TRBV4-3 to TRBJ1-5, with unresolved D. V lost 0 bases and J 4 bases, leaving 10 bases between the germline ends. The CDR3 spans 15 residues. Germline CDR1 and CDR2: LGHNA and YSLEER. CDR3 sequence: CASSQDGLGNQPQHF. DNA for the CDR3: TGCGCCAGCAGCCAAGACGGACTGGGTAATCAGCCCCAGCATTTT.

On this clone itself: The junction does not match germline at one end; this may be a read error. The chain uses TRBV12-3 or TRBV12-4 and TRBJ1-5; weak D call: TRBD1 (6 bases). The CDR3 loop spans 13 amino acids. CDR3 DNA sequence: TGTGCCAGCACCCGGGGGGGCAAGCAGCCCCAGCATTTT. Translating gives CASTRGGKQPQHF.

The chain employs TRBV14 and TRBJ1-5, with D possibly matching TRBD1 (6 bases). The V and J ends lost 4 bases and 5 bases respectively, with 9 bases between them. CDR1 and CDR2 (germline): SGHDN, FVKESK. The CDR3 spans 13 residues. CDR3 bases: TGTGCCAGCAGCCGAGGGGGGGATCAGCCCCAGCATTTT. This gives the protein CASSRGGDQPQHF.

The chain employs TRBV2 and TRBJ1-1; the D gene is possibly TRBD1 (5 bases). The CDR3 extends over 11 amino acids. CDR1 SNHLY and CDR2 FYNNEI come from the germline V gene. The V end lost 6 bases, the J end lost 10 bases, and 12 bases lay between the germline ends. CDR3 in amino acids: CASRVEGRAFF. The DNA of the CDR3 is TGTGCCAGCAGGGTCGAGGGGAGAGCTTTCTTT.

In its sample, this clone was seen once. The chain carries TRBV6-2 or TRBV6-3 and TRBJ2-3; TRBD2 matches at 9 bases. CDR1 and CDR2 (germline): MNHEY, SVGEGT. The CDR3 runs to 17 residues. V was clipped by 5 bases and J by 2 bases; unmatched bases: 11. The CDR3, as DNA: TGTGCCAGCAGTCCCATTTACCTAGCGGGGCCCACAGATACGCAGTATTTT. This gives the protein CASSPIYLAGPTDTQYF.

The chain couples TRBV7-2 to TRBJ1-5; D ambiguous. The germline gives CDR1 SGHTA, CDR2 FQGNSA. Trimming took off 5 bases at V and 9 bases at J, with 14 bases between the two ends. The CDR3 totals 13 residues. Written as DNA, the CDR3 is TGTGCCAGCAGCCCCGACGGGTTCGCGCCCCAGCATTTT. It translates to CASSPDGFAPQHF.

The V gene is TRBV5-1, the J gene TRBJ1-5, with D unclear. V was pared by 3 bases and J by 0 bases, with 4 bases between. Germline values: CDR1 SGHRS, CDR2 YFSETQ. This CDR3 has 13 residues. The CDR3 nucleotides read TGCGCCAGCAGCTCAAATAGCAATCAGCCCCAGCATTTT. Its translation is CASSSNSNQPQHF.

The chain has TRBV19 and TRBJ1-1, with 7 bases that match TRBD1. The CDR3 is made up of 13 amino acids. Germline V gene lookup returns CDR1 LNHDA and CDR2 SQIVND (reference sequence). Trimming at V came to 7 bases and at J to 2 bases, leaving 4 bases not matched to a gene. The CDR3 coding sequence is TGTGCCAGTACCGACAGGGTAAACACTGAAGCTTTCTTT. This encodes CASTDRVNTEAFF. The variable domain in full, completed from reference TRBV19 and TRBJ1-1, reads DGGITQSPKYLFRKEGQNVTLSCEQNLNHDAMYWYRQDPGQGLRLIYYSQIVNDFQKGDIAEGYSVSREKKESFPLTVTSAQKNPTAFYLCASTDRVNTEAFFGQGTRLTVV.

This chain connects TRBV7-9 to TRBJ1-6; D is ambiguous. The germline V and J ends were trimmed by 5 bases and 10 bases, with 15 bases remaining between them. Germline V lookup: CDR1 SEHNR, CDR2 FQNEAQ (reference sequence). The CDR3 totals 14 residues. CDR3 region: CASSLNNGNSPLHF. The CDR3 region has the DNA TGTGCCAGCAGCCTAAATAATGGAAACTCACCCCTCCACTTT.

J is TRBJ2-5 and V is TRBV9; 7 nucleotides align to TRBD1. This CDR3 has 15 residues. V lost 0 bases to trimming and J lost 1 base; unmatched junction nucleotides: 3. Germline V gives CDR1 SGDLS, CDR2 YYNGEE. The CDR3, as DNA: TGTGCCAGCAGCGTAGGAGGGACAGCCCAAGAGACCCAGTACTTC. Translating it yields CASSVGGTAQETQYF.

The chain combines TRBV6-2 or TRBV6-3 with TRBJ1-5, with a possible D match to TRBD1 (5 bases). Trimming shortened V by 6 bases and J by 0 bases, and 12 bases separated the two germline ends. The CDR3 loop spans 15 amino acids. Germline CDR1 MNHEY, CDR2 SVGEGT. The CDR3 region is CASSSIRVSNQPQHF. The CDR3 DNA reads TGTGCCAGCAGCTCAATCAGGGTTAGCAATCAGCCCCAGCATTTT.

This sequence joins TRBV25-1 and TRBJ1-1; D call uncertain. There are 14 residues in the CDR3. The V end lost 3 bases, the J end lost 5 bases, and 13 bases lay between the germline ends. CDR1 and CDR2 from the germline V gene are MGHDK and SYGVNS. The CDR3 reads CASSDPRSGTEAFF. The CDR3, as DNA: TGTGCCAGCAGTGATCCGAGATCCGGGACTGAAGCTTTCTTT.

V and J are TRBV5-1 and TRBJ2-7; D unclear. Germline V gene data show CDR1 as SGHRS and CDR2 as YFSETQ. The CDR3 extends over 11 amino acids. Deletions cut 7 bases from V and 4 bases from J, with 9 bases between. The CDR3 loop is CASGLGYEQYF. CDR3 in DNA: TGCGCCAGCGGTCTGGGGTACGAGCAGTACTTC.

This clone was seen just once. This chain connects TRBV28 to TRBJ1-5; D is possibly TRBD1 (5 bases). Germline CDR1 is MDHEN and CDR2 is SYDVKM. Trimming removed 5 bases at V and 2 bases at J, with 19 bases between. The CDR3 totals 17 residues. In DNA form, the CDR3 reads TGTGCCAGCAGTGGACCCGGGGCACCGGGGGGCAATCAGCCCCAGCATTTT. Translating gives CASSGPGAPGGNQPQHF.

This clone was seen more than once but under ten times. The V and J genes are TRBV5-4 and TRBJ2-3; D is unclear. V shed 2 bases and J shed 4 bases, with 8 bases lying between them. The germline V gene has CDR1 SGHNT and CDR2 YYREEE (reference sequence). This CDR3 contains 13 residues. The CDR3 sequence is CASSLSPPDTQYF. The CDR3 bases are TGTGCCAGCAGCTTAAGCCCCCCAGATACGCAGTATTTT.

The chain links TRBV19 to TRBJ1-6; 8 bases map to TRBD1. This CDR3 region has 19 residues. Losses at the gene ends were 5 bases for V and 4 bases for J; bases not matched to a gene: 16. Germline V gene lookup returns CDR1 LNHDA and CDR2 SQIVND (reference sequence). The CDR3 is CASSPARTGTREYNSPLHF. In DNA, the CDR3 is TGTGCCAGTAGTCCCGCGAGGACAGGGACCAGGGAATATAATTCACCCCTCCACTTT. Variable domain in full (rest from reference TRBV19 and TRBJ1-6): DGGITQSPKYLFRKEGQNVTLSCEQNLNHDAMYWYRQDPGQGLRLIYYSQIVNDFQKGDIAEGYSVSREKKESFPLTVTSAQKNPTAFYLCASSPARTGTREYNSPLHFGNGTRLTVT.

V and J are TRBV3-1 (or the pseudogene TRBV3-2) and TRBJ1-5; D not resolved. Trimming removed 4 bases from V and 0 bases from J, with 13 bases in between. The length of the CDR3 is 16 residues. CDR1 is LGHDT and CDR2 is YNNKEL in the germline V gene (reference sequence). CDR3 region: CASSLEGPYSNQPQHF. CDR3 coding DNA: TGTGCCAGCAGCCTGGAAGGGCCGTATAGCAATCAGCCCCAGCATTTT.

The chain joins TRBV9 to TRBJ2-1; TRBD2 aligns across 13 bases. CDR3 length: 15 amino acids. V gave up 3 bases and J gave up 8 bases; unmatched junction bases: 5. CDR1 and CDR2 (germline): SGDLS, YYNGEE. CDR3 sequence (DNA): TGTGCCAGCAGCGCTCGGACTAGCGGGAGCGATGAGCAGTTCTTC. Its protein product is CASSARTSGSDEQFF.

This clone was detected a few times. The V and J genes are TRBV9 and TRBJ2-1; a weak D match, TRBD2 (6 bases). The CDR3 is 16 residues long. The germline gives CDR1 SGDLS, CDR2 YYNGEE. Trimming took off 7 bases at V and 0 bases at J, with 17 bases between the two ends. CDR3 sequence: CASGERATFSYNEQFF. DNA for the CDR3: TGTGCCAGCGGTGAGCGGGCCACTTTCTCCTACAATGAGCAGTTCTTC.

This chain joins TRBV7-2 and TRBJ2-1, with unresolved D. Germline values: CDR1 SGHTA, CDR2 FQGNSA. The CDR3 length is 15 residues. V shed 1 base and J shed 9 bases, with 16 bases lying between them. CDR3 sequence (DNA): TGTGCCAGCAGCTTAGAGGATATGATCCCGGGTGAGCAGTTCTTC. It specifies CASSLEDMIPGEQFF.

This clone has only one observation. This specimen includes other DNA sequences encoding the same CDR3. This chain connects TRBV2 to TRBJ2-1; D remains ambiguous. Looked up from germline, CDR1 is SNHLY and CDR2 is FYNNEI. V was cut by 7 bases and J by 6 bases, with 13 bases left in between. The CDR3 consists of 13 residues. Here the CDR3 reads CASTLGPGNEQFF. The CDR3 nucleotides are TGTGCCAGCACTCTTGGACCGGGCAATGAGCAGTTCTTC.

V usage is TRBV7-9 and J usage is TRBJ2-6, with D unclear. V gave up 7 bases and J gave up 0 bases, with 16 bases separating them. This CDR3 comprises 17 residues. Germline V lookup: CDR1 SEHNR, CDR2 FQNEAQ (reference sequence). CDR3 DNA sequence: TGTGCCAGCACCGCACGGTTGCTCTCCTCTGGGGCCAACGTCCTGACTTTC. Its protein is CASTARLLSSGANVLTF.

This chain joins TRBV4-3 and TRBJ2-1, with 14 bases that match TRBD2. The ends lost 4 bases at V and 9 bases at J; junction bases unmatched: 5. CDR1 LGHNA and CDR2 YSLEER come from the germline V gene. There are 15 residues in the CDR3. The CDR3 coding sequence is TGCGCCAGCAGCCTAGGGACTAGCGGGAGTTTTGAGCAGTTCTTC. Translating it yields CASSLGTSGSFEQFF.